This paragraph covers one T cell receptor beta chain sequence. The antigen is undetermined. This record comes from a study of cytomegalovirus exposure and HLA in healthy donors. On the study more broadly: Most donors, 70% to 85% of a few hundred genotyped, fell in the Caucasian-associated ancestry cluster.

V was pared by 3 bases and J by 8 bases, with 17 bases between. The CDR3 runs to 15 residues. CDR1 is SGHNT, CDR2 YYREEE, per germline (reference sequence). General study points: Reportedly, TCR beta sequences accurately predicted HLA-A and HLA-B alleles in most subjects. The classifier, whose performance was assessed in both the original and validation cohorts, reportedly diagnosed cytomegalovirus status with high specificity and sensitivity. In an earlier analysis, about 87% or about 30%: the productive usage of most TCR beta V segments.

The study ran its PCR with 60 Vbeta and 13 Jbeta primers. The repertoire was sequenced with immunoSEQ multiplex PCR; TCRdb's copy has only in-frame clones and lacks some. The sample records some 150,000 clones, 82% being singletons. The sequenced sample consisted of PBMCs. The chain employs TRBV5-4 and TRBJ2-2, with D tentatively TRBD2 (7 bases). The TCR sequence derives from a woman aged 50 to 60 in good health and CMV-seropositive. The CDR3: CASSSLVGGTGELFF. Written as DNA, the CDR3 is TGTGCCAGCAGCTCTCTAGTCGGGGGGACAGGGGAGCTGTTTTTT.